This T cell receptor (beta chain) comes out of a study of T cell responses to AZD1222 COVID-19 vaccine listed by TCRdb under 2021. Study-wide context: TCR sequencing covered 230 to 250 trial participants: 207 given two doses of AZD1222 and 26 given two doses of MenACWY control vaccine. Trial participants were enrolled by age into subgroups of 18-55, 56-69 and 70-plus years, and about 150, 27 and 61 TCR-sequenced participants, respectively, were included in these subgroups.

According to the study, the label for this sample's time point signals: about 28 days (+/-7) after the second vaccine dose. AZD1222 recipients given second doses at about 4 weeks or at about 12 weeks were pooled, since spike-specific TCR depth and breadth were not found to differ between the two schedules. Vaccinee samples came from UK trials COV001 and COV002, including a single-blind randomized controlled phase 2/3 trial of AZD1222 (ChAdOx1 nCoV-19) in healthy adults. For TCRbeta chain sequencing, PBMC samples from trial participants were taken at day 0 and at day 28 after the second dose. From its cysteine to its phenylalanine, the CDR3 spans 13 amino acids. Of all the DNA, just the CDR3 is kept, 39 bases in frame from base 1. Here V drops 5 bases and J drops 7 bases, and the junction holds 6 bases not matched to any gene. CDR1 SEHNR and CDR2 FQNEAQ were looked up in the germline V gene (reference sequence).

What the research found in general, with its limitations: Reportedly, almost half of the unique spike-specific TCRs recognized epitopes lying outside the regions that are mutated in the B.1.351 and B.1.1.7 variants. Participants were mostly white British and included more females than males, and it was suggested by the authors that clonal diversity may have been underestimated. The 56-69-year group was small, and its depth increase did not reach significance, likely because of low power. A significant rise in spike-specific TCR breadth and depth was observed after two AZD1222 doses relative to day 0 and relative to MenACWY recipients. The whole spike protein was spanned by vaccine-associated CD4 TCRs, and dominant responses were seen in regions 160-218 and 743-854. Conclusions about previously exposed vaccinees were limited because only a handful of AZD1222 recipients were SARS-CoV-2 seropositive at baseline. Because no day 14 peak-response samples were available, the repertoires could be characterized only after the peak T cell response.

On this clone itself: Its antigen target is currently unknown. It has no much larger one-base neighbor in the sample; base qualities were not kept.

The CDR3 regions of human TCRbeta chains were subjected to immunosequencing. The original pipeline was this. TCRs in the repertoires were matched against a reference library of SARS-CoV-2-specific TCRs that had been generated with the MIRA antigen-specificity platform. Breadth meant the fraction of unique TCRs that were SARS-CoV-2-associated, whereas depth meant the fraction of total T cells that were SARS-CoV-2-associated. Using the MIRA data, each spike-specific TCR was assigned both to the spike region to which the TCR was reactive and to a CD4 or CD8 class. Log10-transformed breadth and depth values were compared by one-way ANOVA with Sidak's multiple comparisons tests. The clones in this table, taken by TCRdb from immuneACCESS, are in-frame only. Not every clone is retained; where verified, under half of the shortfall comes from an unresolved V gene, and the cause of the rest is unknown. That table gives V, J and clone size, and the DNA gave D and trimming. The sample table holds 100,000 to 140,000 clones, of which 75% to 95% were seen once. Jointly, the top ten make up 5.5% to 7% of the sample.

This chain is built from TRBV7-9 and TRBJ1-1, with 8 central nucleotides matching TRBD1. The TCR comes from an adult who received the AZD1222 COVID-19 vaccine. This specimen was peripheral blood, taken 28 days after the second AZD1222 dose. The bases are TGTGCCAGCAGCCCACCAGGGGGCGATGAAGCTTTCTTT. Its translation reads: CASSPPGGDEAFF.